The 23 T cell receptor beta chains reported below all come from one sample, sequenced in a study of early T cells in non-severe SARS-CoV-2 infection. TCRdb ran MiXCR on the 5' RACE reads and lists one entry per CDR3 protein. The sample records about 47,000 distinct CDR3 sequences, around a tenth being singletons. The sample consisted of whole blood, taken at baseline. Receptors were obtained from an adult who was a healthcare worker with PCR-confirmed SARS-CoV-2 infection or an uninfected control (not recorded which).

This clonotype was picked up a small number of times. The CDR3 is CASSLEYEQYF. The DNA for the CDR3 is TGTGCCAGCAGCTTAGAGTACGAGCAGTACTTC. V gene TRBV7-2 combines with J gene TRBJ2-7; D is uncertain. This CDR3 has 11 residues. With 1 base removed from V and 4 bases from J, the gap between germline ends came to 2 bases. The germline V gene encodes CDR1 SGHTA and CDR2 FQGNSA.

This clonotype has only a few counts. The J gene is TRBJ1-2, the V gene TRBV7-2; no firm D call. The CDR3 contains 12 residues. CDR1 and CDR2 (germline): SGHTA, FQGNSA. The V end lost 4 bases, the J end lost 2 bases, and 5 bases lay between the germline ends. The CDR3 bases are TGTGCCAGCAGCTCAGAGAACTATGGCTACACCTTC. Translation: CASSSENYGYTF.

This clonotype was counted at least ten times. The chain uses TRBV20-1 and TRBJ1-1, with 7 bases matching TRBD1. J was trimmed by 3 bases and V by 5 bases; bases with no gene match: 9. CDR1 DFQATT and CDR2 SNEGSKA come from the germline V gene (reference sequence). The CDR3 extends over 14 amino acids. The DNA of the CDR3 is TGCAGTGCTGGACCGTACAGGGGAGACACTGAAGCTTTCTTT. It translates to CSAGPYRGDTEAFF.

The rearrangement joins TRBV20-1 to TRBJ2-1; 13 positions match TRBD2. CDR3 size: 20 residues. Germline CDR1 DFQATT, CDR2 SNEGSKA (reference sequence). J lost 1 base, V lost 0 bases, and 12 bases had no gene match. The CDR3 nucleotides read TGCAGTGCTAGAGATTTTTTGGGACTAGCGGGGCCCTCTTCCTACAATGAGCAGTTCTTC. Amino acid sequence: CSARDFLGLAGPSSYNEQFF.

The chain joins TRBV7-2 to TRBJ1-5; D unclear. The V gene lost 3 bases and the J gene lost 2 bases, with 8 bases spanning the gap. Germline V gene lookup returns CDR1 SGHTA and CDR2 FQGNSA. The length of the CDR3 is 14 residues. CDR3 bases: TGTGCCAGCAGCTTCGACCCCCGCAATCAGCCCCAGCATTTT. This codes for CASSFDPRNQPQHF.

The CDR3 nucleotides are TGTGCCAGTACTATCGGGTGGAGGGAGAATGAAAAACTGTTTTTT. Translation gives CASTIGWRENEKLFF. This rearrangement joins TRBV19 to TRBJ1-4; D unclear. The CDR3 contains 15 residues. The V end was cut by 7 bases, the J end by 5 bases, with 17 bases between. CDR1 is LNHDA and CDR2 is SQIVND in the germline V gene (reference sequence).

This clonotype qualifies as medium-sized. The chain carries TRBV6-1 and TRBJ2-7; TRBD1 matches at 7 bases. This CDR3 is 14 amino acids long. V was pared by 8 bases and J by 0 bases, with 7 bases of the junction left unmatched. CDR1 is MNHNS, CDR2 SASEGT, per germline. As DNA, the CDR3 is TGTGCCAGCGCCGGGACAGAAGTCTCCTACGAGCAGTACTTC. It specifies CASAGTEVSYEQYF.

This chain links TRBV5-1 with TRBJ2-1; unclear D gene. This CDR3 has 9 residues. CDR1 is SGHRS, CDR2 YFSETQ, per germline. The V and J ends lost 2 bases and 14 bases respectively, with 5 bases between them. The CDR3 region is CASSLEEFF. Written as DNA, the CDR3 is TGCGCCAGCAGCTTAGAAGAGTTCTTC.

Many counts were recorded for this clonotype. J is TRBJ2-1 and V is TRBV29-1; 8 bases align to TRBD1. There are 12 residues in the CDR3. Per the germline V gene, CDR1 is SQVTM and CDR2 is ANQGSEA. Losses at the gene ends were 7 bases for V and 6 bases for J; bases not matched to a gene: 5. The CDR3 loop reads CSAMTGVNEQFF. CDR3 bases: TGCAGCGCCATGACAGGGGTCAATGAGCAGTTCTTC.

The rearrangement joins TRBV7-2 to TRBJ2-1; TRBD2 agrees at 7 bases. V trimming: 5 bases; J trimming: 9 bases; junction bases outside the gene matches: 4. There are 12 residues in the CDR3. CDR1 is SGHTA and CDR2 is FQGNSA in the germline V gene. The CDR3 sequence: CASSPGGFEQFF. DNA for the CDR3: TGTGCCAGCAGCCCGGGAGGATTTGAGCAGTTCTTC.

This clonotype was recorded a few times. CDR3 region: CASNRGGQETQYF. In DNA form, the CDR3 reads TGCGCCAGCAACAGGGGTGGTCAAGAGACCCAGTACTTC. This chain connects TRBV4-1 to TRBJ2-5, with TRBD1 matching over 7 bases. In germline, CDR1 is MGHRA, CDR2 YSYEKL. CDR3 length: 13 residues. Trimming took 7 bases from V and 2 from J; bases not matched to a gene: 4.

This clonotype has just a few counts. The chain joins TRBV7-9 to TRBJ2-7; no clear D gene. Trimming stripped 0 bases from V and 2 bases from J, with 8 bases between. Looked up from germline, CDR1 is SEHNR and CDR2 is FQNEAQ (reference sequence). This CDR3 is built from 14 residues. CDR3 in DNA: TGTGCCAGCAGCTTAGCCCTCTTCCCCTACGAGCAGTACTTC. This gives the protein CASSLALFPYEQYF.

This clonotype was seen a few times. This sequence joins TRBV18 and TRBJ2-1, with D possibly being TRBD1 (5 bases). The CDR3 has 14 amino acids. The V gene's germline CDR1 is KGHSH and CDR2 LQKENI. V was cut by 0 bases and J by 6 bases, with 9 bases left in between. CDR3 bases: TGTGCCAGCTCACCACCGCCTAGGGGCAATGAGCAGTTCTTC. Its protein product is CASSPPPRGNEQFF.

The table lists this clonotype with many counts. The chain links TRBV7-6 to TRBJ2-5; 8 bases line up with TRBD2. Germline V gene data show CDR1 as SGHVS and CDR2 as FNYEAQ. Unmatched junction bases numbered 12, after V lost 3 bases and J lost 3 bases. This CDR3 has 17 residues. The CDR3 reads CASSFEVVGTSKETQYF. CDR3 in DNA: TGTGCCAGCAGCTTCGAGGTGGTCGGGACTAGTAAAGAGACCCAGTACTTC.

Many counts were recorded for this clonotype. For the CDR3, the DNA is TGTGCCAGCAGTTTTTGGAAGGACGGGTCGGGAGAGCAGTACTTC. Its protein is CASSFWKDGSGEQYF. V is TRBV27 and J is TRBJ2-7; perhaps TRBD2 as D (5 bases). The V end was cut by 3 bases, the J end by 7 bases, with 19 bases between. Per the germline V gene, CDR1 is MNHEY and CDR2 is SMNVEV (reference sequence). The CDR3 consists of 15 residues.

There are a few counts of this clonotype. This rearrangement joins TRBV30 to TRBJ2-2; D unclear. Germline CDR1 reads GTSNPN; CDR2 reads SVGIG (reference sequence). This CDR3 has 13 amino acids. V was clipped by 0 bases and J by 8 bases, with 10 bases between them. CDR3 amino acids: CAWSVRVKGELFF. In DNA form, the CDR3 reads TGTGCCTGGAGTGTACGTGTAAAGGGGGAGCTGTTTTTT. The full variable domain, rest sourced from reference TRBV30 and TRBJ2-2, is SQTIHQWPATLVQPVGSPLSLECTVEGTSNPNLYWYRQAAGRGLQLLFYSVGIGQISSEVPQNLSASRPQDRQFILSSKKLLLSDSGFYLCAWSVRVKGELFFGEGSRLTVL.

This chain uses TRBV19 with TRBJ2-5, with D possibly TRBD2 on 5 matching bases. CDR1 is LNHDA and CDR2 is SQIVND in the germline V gene (reference sequence). V shed 3 bases and J shed 1 base, with 9 bases lying between them. This CDR3 is 14 amino acids long. CDR3 DNA: TGTGCCAGTAGTATTGGACTGCTCCAAGAGACCCAGTACTTC. Its protein is CASSIGLLQETQYF.

A few counts support this clonotype. The rearrangement joins TRBV7-6 to TRBJ2-5; 7 nucleotides agree with TRBD1. Unmatched junction bases numbered 7, after V lost 5 bases and J lost 4 bases. The CDR3 consists of 14 residues. Germline CDR1 reads SGHVS; CDR2 reads FNYEAQ. The DNA for the CDR3 is TGTGCCAGCAGCCGTACAGGGGAGAGAGAGACCCAGTACTTC. Its translation is CASSRTGERETQYF.

This clonotype came up many times. For the CDR3, the DNA is TGTGCCAGCAGCCATAACTGGGGTACCTCCTACGAGCAGTACTTC. This gives the protein CASSHNWGTSYEQYF. This chain uses TRBV7-9 with TRBJ2-7, with no clear D. Between the trimmed V and J ends, which lost 5 bases and 0 bases, there was a span of 14 bases. The V gene's germline CDR1 is SEHNR and CDR2 FQNEAQ (reference sequence). The CDR3 sequence is 15 residues long.

This clonotype came up many times. The chain recombines TRBV6-4 with TRBJ2-1; a weak D match, TRBD2 (6 bases). Germline-derived CDR1 and CDR2 are MRHNA and SNTAGT. The CDR3 runs to 15 residues. V gave up 2 bases and J gave up 1 base, with 9 bases separating them. CDR3 nucleotides: TGTGCCAGCAGTGACCGGGACTCTTCCTACAATGAGCAGTTCTTC. As protein: CASSDRDSSYNEQFF.

This clonotype showed up just a few times. The chain carries TRBV6-6 and TRBJ1-1; D unclear. The CDR3 loop spans 9 amino acids. Trimming cost V 10 bases and J 6 bases, with 6 bases left between them. In germline, CDR1 is MNHNY, CDR2 SVGAGI (reference sequence). CDR3 sequence: CATGAEAFF. The CDR3 DNA reads as TGTGCCACCGGGGCTGAAGCTTTCTTT.

This clonotype was seen a handful of times. The chain links TRBV5-1 to TRBJ2-1, with 10 bases lining up with TRBD2. Germline lookup yields CDR1 SGHRS and CDR2 YFSETQ. Unmatched junction bases numbered 6, after V lost 0 bases and J lost 6 bases. The CDR3 is 16 amino acids. In DNA, the CDR3 is TGCGCCAGCAGCTTGGCTCTAGCGGGAGATTCCAATGAGCAGTTCTTC. It codes for CASSLALAGDSNEQFF.

This clonotype was recorded many times. The chain has TRBV19 and TRBJ1-1, with D possibly matching TRBD1 (5 bases). Germline V lookup: CDR1 LNHDA, CDR2 SQIVND (reference sequence). The CDR3 covers 14 residues. Trimming pared 4 bases from V and 10 bases from J, leaving 19 bases between. CDR3 loop: CASSTAQGTLGAFF. CDR3 DNA: TGTGCCAGTAGTACCGCGCAGGGAACTCTCGGAGCTTTCTTT.